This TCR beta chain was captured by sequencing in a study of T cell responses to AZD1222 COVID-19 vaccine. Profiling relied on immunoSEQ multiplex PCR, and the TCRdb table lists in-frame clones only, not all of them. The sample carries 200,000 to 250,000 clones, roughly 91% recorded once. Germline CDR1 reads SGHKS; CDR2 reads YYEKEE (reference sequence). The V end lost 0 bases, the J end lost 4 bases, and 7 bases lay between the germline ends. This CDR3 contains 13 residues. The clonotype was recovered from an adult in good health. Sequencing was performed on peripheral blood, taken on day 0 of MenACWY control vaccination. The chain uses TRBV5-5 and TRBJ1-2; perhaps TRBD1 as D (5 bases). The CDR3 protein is CASSLGQLYGYTF. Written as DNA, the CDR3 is TGTGCCAGCAGCTTGGGACAGCTCTATGGCTACACCTTC.